The sequence of this TCR beta chain was determined in a study of T cell repertoires in cytomegalovirus infection. Study-wide context: From public TCR beta signatures came an indication of both CMV infection and matching HLA type.

This clonotype has ten or more counts. The antigen remains undetermined. This CDR3 comprises 15 residues. Germline CDR1 is SGHTA and CDR2 is FQGNSA. With V trimmed by 5 bases and J by 2 bases, 4 bases remained unmatched. In TCRdb, the reads were re-called with MiXCR into one record per CDR3 protein. The sample carries 100,000 to 150,000 distinct CDR3 sequences, 20% to 30% recorded once. Study results and limitations: Dominating the ex vivo response were TCR beta clonotypes that were CMV-specific and HLA-C-restricted. Cumulative public TCR beta family frequency identified carriers of CMV plus the relevant HLA.

The clonotype originates from a human donor in good health (CMV status not recorded). Some clones in this sample may be carry-over from other donors' samples. V and J are TRBV7-2 and TRBJ2-1, with 9 bases fitting TRBD1. The sequenced sample consisted of PBMCs, sequenced either directly or after in vitro stimulation (not recorded which). The CDR3 here is CASSQYRGPYNEQFF. In nucleotides, the CDR3 is TGTGCCAGCAGCCAATACAGGGGGCCCTACAATGAGCAGTTCTTC.